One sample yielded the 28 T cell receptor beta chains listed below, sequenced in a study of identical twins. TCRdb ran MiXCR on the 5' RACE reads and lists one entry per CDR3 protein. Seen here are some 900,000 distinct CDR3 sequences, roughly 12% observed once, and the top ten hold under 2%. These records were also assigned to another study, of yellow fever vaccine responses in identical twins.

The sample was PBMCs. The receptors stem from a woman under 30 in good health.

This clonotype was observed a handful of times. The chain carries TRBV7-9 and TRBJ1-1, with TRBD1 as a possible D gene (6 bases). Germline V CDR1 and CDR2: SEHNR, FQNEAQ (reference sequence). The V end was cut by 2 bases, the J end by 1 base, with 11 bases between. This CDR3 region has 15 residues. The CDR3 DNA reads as TGTGCCAGCAGCTTAATGGGGGCAGGGAACACTGAAGCTTTCTTT. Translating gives CASSLMGAGNTEAFF.

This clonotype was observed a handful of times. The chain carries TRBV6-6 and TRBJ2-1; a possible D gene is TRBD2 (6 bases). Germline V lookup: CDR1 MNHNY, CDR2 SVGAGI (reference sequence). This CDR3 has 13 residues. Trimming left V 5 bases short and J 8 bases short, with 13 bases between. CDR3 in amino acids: CASSGGSWDEQFF. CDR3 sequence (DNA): TGTGCCAGCAGTGGGGGGTCCTGGGATGAGCAGTTCTTC.

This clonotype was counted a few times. The chain's CDR3 is CSAREASGAYGETQYF. In DNA form, the CDR3 reads TGCAGTGCTAGAGAAGCTAGCGGGGCCTATGGAGAGACCCAGTACTTC. The chain employs TRBV20-1 and TRBJ2-5; 9 bases align to TRBD2. CDR1 DFQATT and CDR2 SNEGSKA come from the germline V gene (reference sequence). The CDR3 length is 16 residues. With V trimmed by 0 bases and J by 4 bases, 9 bases remained unmatched.

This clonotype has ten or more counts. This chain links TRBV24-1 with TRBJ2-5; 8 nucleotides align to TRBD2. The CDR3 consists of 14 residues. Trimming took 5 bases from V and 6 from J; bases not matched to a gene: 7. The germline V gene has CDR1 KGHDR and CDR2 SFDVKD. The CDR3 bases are TGTGCCACCAGTGCTCCCTCGGGGGGGCAGACCCAGTACTTC. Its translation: CATSAPSGGQTQYF.

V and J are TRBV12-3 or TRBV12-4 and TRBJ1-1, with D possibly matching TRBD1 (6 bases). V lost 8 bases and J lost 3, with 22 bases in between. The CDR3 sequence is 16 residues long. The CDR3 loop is CASRGGLGVLDTEAFF. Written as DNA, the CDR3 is TGTGCCAGCCGGGGGGGGCTTGGGGTGTTGGACACTGAAGCTTTCTTT.

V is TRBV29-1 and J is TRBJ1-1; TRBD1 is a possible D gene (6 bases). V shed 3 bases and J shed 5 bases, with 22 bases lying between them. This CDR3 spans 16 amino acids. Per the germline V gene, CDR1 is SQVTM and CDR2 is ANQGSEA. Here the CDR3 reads CSVEFRDTGAITEAFF. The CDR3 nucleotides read TGCAGCGTTGAGTTTCGGGATACGGGGGCGATAACTGAAGCTTTCTTT.

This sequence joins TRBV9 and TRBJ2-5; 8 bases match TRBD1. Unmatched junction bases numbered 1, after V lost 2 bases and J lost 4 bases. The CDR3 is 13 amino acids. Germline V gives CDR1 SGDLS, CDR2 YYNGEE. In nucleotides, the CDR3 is TGTGCCAGCAGCGTGACAGGGGTAGAGACCCAGTACTTC. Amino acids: CASSVTGVETQYF.

CDR3 coding DNA: TGTGCCAGCAGTTTAACAATCGGGAGTCCGGCCAAAAACATTCAGTACTTC. Protein product: CASSLTIGSPAKNIQYF. The chain links TRBV11-3 to TRBJ2-4, with a weak D call TRBD2 (6 bases). CDR3 length: 17 amino acids. Germline assignment: CDR1 SGHNT and CDR2 YENEEA. The V gene lost 6 bases and the J gene lost 1 base, with 19 bases spanning the gap.

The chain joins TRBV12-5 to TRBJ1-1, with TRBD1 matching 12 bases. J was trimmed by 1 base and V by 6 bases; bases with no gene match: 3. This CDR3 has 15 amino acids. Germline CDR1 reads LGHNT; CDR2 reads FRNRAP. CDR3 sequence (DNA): TGTGCTAGTGGGGGACAGGGGGCAGGGAACACTGAAGCTTTCTTT. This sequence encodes CASGGQGAGNTEAFF.

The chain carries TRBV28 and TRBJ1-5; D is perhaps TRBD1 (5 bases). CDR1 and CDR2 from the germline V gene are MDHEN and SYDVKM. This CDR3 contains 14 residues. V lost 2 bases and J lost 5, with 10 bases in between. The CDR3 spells CASSLLREDQPQHF. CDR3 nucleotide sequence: TGTGCCAGCAGTTTACTCAGGGAAGATCAGCCCCAGCATTTT.

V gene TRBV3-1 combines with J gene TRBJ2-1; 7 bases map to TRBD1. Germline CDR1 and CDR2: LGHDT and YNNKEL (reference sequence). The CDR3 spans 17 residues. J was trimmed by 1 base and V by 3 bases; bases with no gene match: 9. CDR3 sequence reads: CASSHTQGLGSYNEQFF. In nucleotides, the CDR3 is TGTGCCAGCAGCCATACACAGGGGTTAGGTTCCTACAATGAGCAGTTCTTC.

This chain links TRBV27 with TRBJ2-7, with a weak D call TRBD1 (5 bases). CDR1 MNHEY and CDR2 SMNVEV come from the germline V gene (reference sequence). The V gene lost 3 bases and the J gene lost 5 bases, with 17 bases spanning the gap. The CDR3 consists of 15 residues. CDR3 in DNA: TGTGCCAGCAGTTTGGCCGCAGGGTTTCTGAACGAGCAGTACTTC. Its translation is CASSLAAGFLNEQYF.

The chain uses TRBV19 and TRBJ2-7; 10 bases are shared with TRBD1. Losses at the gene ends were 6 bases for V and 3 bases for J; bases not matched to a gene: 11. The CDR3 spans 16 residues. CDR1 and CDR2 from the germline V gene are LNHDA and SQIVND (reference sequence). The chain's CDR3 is CASRRNPGTGDYEQYF. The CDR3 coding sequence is TGTGCCAGTAGAAGAAACCCCGGGACAGGGGACTACGAGCAGTACTTC.

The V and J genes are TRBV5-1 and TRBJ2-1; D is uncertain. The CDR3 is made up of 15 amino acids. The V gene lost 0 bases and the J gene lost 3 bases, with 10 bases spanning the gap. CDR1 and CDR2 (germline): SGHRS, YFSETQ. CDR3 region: CASSLDGSYYNEQFF. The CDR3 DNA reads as TGCGCCAGCAGCTTGGACGGCTCCTACTACAATGAGCAGTTCTTC.

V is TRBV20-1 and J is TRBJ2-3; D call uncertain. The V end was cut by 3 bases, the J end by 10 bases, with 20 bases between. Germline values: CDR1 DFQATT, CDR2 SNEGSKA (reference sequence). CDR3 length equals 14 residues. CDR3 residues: CSASGLLSLQAQYF. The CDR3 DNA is TGCAGTGCTAGCGGGCTTCTTTCGCTTCAGGCGCAGTATTTT.

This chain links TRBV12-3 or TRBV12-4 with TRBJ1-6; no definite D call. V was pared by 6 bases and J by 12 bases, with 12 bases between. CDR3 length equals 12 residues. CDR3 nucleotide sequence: TGTGCCAGCAGCGTCGGACCCGGACCCCTCCACTTT. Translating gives CASSVGPGPLHF.

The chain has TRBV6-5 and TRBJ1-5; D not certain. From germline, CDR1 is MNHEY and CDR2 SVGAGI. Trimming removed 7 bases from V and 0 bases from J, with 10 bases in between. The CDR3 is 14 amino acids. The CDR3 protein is CASIKWLSNQPQHF. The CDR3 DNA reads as TGTGCCAGCATTAAATGGCTTAGCAATCAGCCCCAGCATTTT.

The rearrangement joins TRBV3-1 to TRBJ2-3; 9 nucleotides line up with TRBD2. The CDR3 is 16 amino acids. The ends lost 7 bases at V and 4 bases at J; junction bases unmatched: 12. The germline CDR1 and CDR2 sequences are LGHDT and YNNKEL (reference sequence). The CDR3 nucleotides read TGTGCCAGCACCCGGGGACTAGCCCCTAGCGCAGATACGCAGTATTTT. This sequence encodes CASTRGLAPSADTQYF.

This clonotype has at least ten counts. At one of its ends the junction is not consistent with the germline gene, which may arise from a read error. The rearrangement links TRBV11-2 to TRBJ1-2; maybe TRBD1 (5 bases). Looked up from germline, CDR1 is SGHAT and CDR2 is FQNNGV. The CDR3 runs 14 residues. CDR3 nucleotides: TGTGCCAGCAGCTGGGAGAGAGGGACCTATGCCTACACCTTC. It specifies CASSWERGTYAYTF.

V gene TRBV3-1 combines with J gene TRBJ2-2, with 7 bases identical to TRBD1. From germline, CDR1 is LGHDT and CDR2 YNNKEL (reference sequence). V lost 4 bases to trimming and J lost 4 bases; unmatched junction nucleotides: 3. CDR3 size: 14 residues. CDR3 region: CASSLGQPTGELFF. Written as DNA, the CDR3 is TGTGCCAGCAGCCTGGGACAGCCCACCGGGGAGCTGTTTTTT.

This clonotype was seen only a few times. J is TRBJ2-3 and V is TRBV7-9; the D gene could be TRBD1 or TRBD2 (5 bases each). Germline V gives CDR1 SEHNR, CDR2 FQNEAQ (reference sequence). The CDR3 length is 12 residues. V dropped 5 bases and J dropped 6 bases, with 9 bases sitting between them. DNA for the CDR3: TGTGCCAGCAGCCCATGGGGGGATACGCAGTATTTT. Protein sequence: CASSPWGDTQYF.

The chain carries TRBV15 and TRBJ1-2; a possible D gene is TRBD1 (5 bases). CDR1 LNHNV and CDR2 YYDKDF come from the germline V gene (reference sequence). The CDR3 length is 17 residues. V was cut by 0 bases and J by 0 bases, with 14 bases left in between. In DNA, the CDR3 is TGTGCCACCAGCAGAGACCCTCGACAGAAAACTAACTATGGCTACACCTTC. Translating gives CATSRDPRQKTNYGYTF. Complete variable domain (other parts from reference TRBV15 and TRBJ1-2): DAMVIQNPRYQVTQFGKPVTLSCSQTLNHNVMYWYQQKSSQAPKLLFHYYDKDFNNEADTPDNFQSRRPNTSFCFLDIRSPGLGDTAMYLCATSRDPRQKTNYGYTFGSGTRLTVV.

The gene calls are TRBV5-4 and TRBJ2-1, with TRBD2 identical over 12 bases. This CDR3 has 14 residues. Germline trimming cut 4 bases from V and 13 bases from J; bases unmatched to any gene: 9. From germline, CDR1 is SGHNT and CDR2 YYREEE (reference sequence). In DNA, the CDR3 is TGTGCCAGCAGCGGTTTGACTAGCGGGGGTTCCCAGTTCTTC. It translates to CASSGLTSGGSQFF.

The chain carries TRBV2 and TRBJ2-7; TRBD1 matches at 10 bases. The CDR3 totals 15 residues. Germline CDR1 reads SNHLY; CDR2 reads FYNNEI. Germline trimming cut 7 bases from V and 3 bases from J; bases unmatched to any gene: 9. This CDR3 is CASTEIGQGGYEQYF. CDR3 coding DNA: TGTGCCAGCACAGAAATTGGACAGGGGGGCTACGAGCAGTACTTC. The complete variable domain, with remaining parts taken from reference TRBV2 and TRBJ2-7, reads EPEVTQTPSHQVTQMGQEVILRCVPISNHLYFYWYRQILGQKVEFLVSFYNNEISEKSEIFDDQFSVERPDGSNFTLKIRSTKLEDSAMYFCASTEIGQGGYEQYFGPGTRLTVT.

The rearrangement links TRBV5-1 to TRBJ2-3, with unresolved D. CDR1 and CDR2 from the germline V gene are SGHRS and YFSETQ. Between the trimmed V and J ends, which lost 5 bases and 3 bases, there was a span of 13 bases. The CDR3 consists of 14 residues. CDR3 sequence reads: CASRKRVETDTQYF. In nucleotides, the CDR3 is TGCGCCAGCAGGAAAAGGGTAGAGACAGATACGCAGTATTTT.

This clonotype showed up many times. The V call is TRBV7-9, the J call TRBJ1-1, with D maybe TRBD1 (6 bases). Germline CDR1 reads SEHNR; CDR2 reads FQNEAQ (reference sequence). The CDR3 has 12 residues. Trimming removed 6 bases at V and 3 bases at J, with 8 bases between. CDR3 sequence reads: CASRRGDTEAFF. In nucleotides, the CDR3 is TGTGCCAGCAGAAGGGGGGACACTGAAGCTTTCTTT.

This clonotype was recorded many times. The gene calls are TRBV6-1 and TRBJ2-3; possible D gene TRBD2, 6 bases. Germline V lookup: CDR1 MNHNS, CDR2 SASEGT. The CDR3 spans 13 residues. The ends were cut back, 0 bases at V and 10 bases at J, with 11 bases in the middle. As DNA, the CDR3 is TGTGCCAGCAGTGAAGCGGAGGGGTCGGCGCAGTATTTT. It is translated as CASSEAEGSAQYF.

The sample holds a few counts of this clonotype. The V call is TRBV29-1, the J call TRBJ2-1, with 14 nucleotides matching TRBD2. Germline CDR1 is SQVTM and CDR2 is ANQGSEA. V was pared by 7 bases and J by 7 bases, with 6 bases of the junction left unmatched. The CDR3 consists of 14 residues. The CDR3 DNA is TGCAGCGCGGGACTAGCGGGAGTTCGGAATGAGCAGTTCTTC. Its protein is CSAGLAGVRNEQFF.